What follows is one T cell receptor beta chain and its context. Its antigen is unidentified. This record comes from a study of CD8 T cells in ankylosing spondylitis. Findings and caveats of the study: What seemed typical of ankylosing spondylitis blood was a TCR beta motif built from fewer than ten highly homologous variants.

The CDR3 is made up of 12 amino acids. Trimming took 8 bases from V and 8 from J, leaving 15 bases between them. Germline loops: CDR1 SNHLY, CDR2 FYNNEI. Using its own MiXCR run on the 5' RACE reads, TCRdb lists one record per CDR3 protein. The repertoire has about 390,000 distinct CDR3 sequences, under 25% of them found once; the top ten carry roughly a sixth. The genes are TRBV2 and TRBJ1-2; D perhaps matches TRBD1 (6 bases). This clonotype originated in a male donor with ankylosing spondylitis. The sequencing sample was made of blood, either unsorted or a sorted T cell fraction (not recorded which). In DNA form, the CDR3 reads TGTGCCAGCTATCGCGAGGGGGAAGGCTACACCTTC. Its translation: CASYREGEGYTF.